The 21 T cell receptor beta chains below were found in one sample sequenced in a study of prognosis after radiotherapy for stage I lung cancer. Two-round multiplex PCR, the amplification method, yielded TCR beta CDR3 from genomic DNA. The use of primers specific to each TRBV and TRBJ gene characterized first-round PCR. In TCRdb, the multiplex PCR reads were re-called with MiXCR into one record per CDR3 protein. The repertoire consists of about 18,000 distinct CDR3 sequences, with more than 15% occurring once and the leading ten covering less than 50%. The sample here was PBMCs, taken before or after stereotactic body radiation therapy (not recorded which). These receptors were obtained from a donor of 50 years or more with non-small cell lung cancer.

This clonotype was recorded at least ten times. The chain carries TRBV25-1 and TRBJ2-2; tentatively, D is TRBD2 (5 bases). This CDR3 is 13 amino acids long. Germline loops: CDR1 MGHDK, CDR2 SYGVNS. V lost 4 bases to trimming and J lost 8 bases, with 11 bases between them. CDR3 DNA: TGTGCCAGCAGTGCAAGGAGGCGGGGGGAGCTGTTTTTT. It encodes CASSARRRGELFF.

In its sample, this clonotype was seen a few times. The chain couples TRBV10-2 to TRBJ1-1; D call uncertain. Germline V gene lookup returns CDR1 WSHSY and CDR2 SAAADI. V dropped 2 bases and J dropped 1 base, with 11 bases sitting between them. This CDR3 is built from 15 residues. CDR3 sequence: CASSEEAAGNTEAFF. CDR3 sequence (DNA): TGCGCCAGCAGTGAGGAGGCGGCAGGGAACACTGAAGCTTTCTTT.

This clonotype was detected many times. A much larger clone sits a single nucleotide away, making a read error possible. Here the CDR3 DNA reads TGTACCTGGAGTGTACATAAGGGACCCATCGGCGGGGAGCTGTTTTTT. Its translation: CTWSVHKGPIGGELFF. The chain carries TRBV30 and TRBJ2-2; possibly TRBD1 or TRBD2 for D (5 bases each). CDR3 length equals 16 residues. Germline V CDR1 and CDR2: GTSNPN, SVGIG (reference sequence).

This clonotype was detected many times. This could be a read error, since a much larger clone is one nucleotide away. V usage is TRBV18 and J usage is TRBJ2-3; 9 bases match TRBD2. CDR3 length: 15 residues. Germline loops: CDR1 KGHSH, CDR2 LQKENI. V was clipped by 8 bases and J by 5 bases; unmatched bases: 11. The chain's CDR3 is CASQDERGAVDTQYF. CDR3 DNA sequence: TGTGCCAGCCAGGACGAGCGGGGGGCCGTAGATACGCAGTATTTT.

This clonotype was picked up many times. V usage is TRBV7-8 and J usage is TRBJ2-2, with 9 bases that match TRBD1. Per the germline V gene, CDR1 is SGHVS and CDR2 is FQNEAQ. Losses at the gene ends were 8 bases for V and 4 bases for J; bases not matched to a gene: 5. The CDR3 has 14 residues. CDR3 protein: CASGGQGFTGELFF. The DNA of the CDR3 is TGTGCCAGCGGGGGACAGGGTTTCACCGGGGAGCTGTTTTTT.

This clonotype has ten or more counts. This rearrangement joins TRBV4-3 to TRBJ2-7, with 7 bases matching TRBD2. CDR1 and CDR2 (germline): LGHNA, YSLEER. CDR3 size: 14 residues. The junction had 2 bases not matched to a gene; V was cut back by 2 bases and J by 1 base. This chain's CDR3 is CASSQTSASYEQYF. As DNA, the CDR3 is TGCGCCAGCAGCCAAACTAGCGCATCCTACGAGCAGTACTTC.

A few counts support this clonotype. Being one base from a much bigger clone, this may be a read error. The chain has TRBV24-1 and TRBJ2-1; TRBD2 aligns across 13 bases. This CDR3 spans 16 amino acids. Germline loops: CDR1 KGHDR, CDR2 SFDVKD. The chain's CDR3 is CATSEPTSGGAGERFF. CDR3 sequence (DNA): TGTGCCACCAGTGAGCCAACTAGCGGGGGGGCGGGTGAGCGGTTCTTC.

This clonotype was seen many times. The chain links TRBV5-1 to TRBJ1-2; D not certain. CDR1 SGHRS and CDR2 YFSETQ come from the germline V gene. Trimming took off 0 bases at V and 5 bases at J, with 11 bases between the two ends. The CDR3 consists of 14 residues. The CDR3 DNA follows: TGCGCCAGCAGCTTGGGTGCAGGAATATATGGCTACACCTTC. This sequence encodes CASSLGAGIYGYTF.

In its sample, this clonotype was seen many times. The chain couples TRBV20-1 to TRBJ1-5; D unresolved. Germline loops: CDR1 DFQATT, CDR2 SNEGSKA (reference sequence). This CDR3 is built from 13 residues. V was cut by 1 base and J by 4 bases, with 8 bases left in between. The CDR3 nucleotides are TGCAGTGCTAGAGTCACAGAAAATCAGCCCCAGCATTTT. Protein sequence: CSARVTENQPQHF.

This clonotype qualifies as medium-sized. The rearrangement joins TRBV7-8 to TRBJ2-7; D not certain. Germline CDR1 reads SGHVS; CDR2 reads FQNEAQ. The CDR3 extends over 14 amino acids. Trimming removed 1 base at V and 0 bases at J, with 7 bases between. The CDR3 spells CASSLEWPSYEQYF. The DNA of the CDR3 is TGTGCCAGCAGCTTAGAGTGGCCCTCCTACGAGCAGTACTTC. The variable domain in full, completed from reference TRBV7-8 and TRBJ2-7, reads GAGVSQSPRYKVAKRGQDVALRCDPISGHVSLFWYQQALGQGPEFLTYFQNEAQLDKSGLPSDRFFAERPEGSVSTLKIQRTQQEDSAVYLCASSLEWPSYEQYFGPGTRLTVT.

Concerning this clonotype itself: This may arise from a read error, as a much more abundant clone is one base away. This rearrangement joins TRBV27 to TRBJ2-1; D call uncertain. V was shortened by 5 bases and J by 6 bases, with 8 bases between the two germline ends. The CDR3 is 12 residues long. Germline CDR1 and CDR2: MNHEY and SMNVEV (reference sequence). The CDR3 spells CASSRPCNEQFF. The CDR3 bases are TGTGCCAGCAGTAGACCTTGCAATGAGCAGTTCTTC.

This clonotype was recorded at least ten times. J is TRBJ2-1 and V is TRBV3-1, with 8 bases that match TRBD1. This CDR3 region has 14 residues. Trimming cost V 6 bases and J 5 bases; bases outside gene matches: 6. Germline V gene lookup returns CDR1 LGHDT and CDR2 YNNKEL (reference sequence). CDR3 DNA sequence: TGTGCCAGCAGTCCGAGGACAGGGAACAATGAGCAGTTCTTC. Amino acid sequence: CASSPRTGNNEQFF.

This clonotype has a count of ten or more. The conserved phenylalanine or tryptophan is not found at the CDR3 terminus, so this likely reflects a read error. The CDR3: CASRGGRVQTGELFV. CDR3 in DNA: TGTGCCAGTAGAGGTGGCAGGGTACAAACCGGGGAGCTGTTTGTT. V is TRBV19 and J is TRBJ2-2, with D maybe TRBD1 (5 bases). The CDR3 sequence is 15 residues long. V lost 6 bases to trimming and J lost 5 bases, with 16 bases between them. Germline V CDR1 and CDR2: LNHDA, SQIVND (reference sequence).

This clonotype was seen at least ten times. This chain connects TRBV2 to TRBJ1-5, with 7 bases aligning to TRBD1. CDR1 is SNHLY, CDR2 FYNNEI, per germline. V lost 1 base and J lost 0; bases outside the gene matches: 6. This CDR3 region has 17 residues. CDR3 coding DNA: TGTGCCAGCAGTGAAGTGGGCAGGGGGAATAGCAATCAGCCCCAGCATTTT. Residues: CASSEVGRGNSNQPQHF.

This clonotype was seen at least ten times. The chain joins TRBV5-8 to TRBJ2-7, with a possible D match to TRBD1 (5 bases). The CDR3 extends over 14 amino acids. Germline V lookup: CDR1 SGHTS, CDR2 YDEGEE. V was cut by 9 bases and J by 6 bases, with 22 bases left in between. The CDR3 region is CANPARTRTAEQYF. CDR3 sequence (DNA): TGTGCCAACCCCGCCCGGACACGAACTGCCGAGCAGTACTTC.

This clonotype showed up many times. The chain uses TRBV5-6 and TRBJ2-7, with 7 bases aligning to TRBD2. The CDR3 length is 15 residues. V was clipped by 5 bases and J by 1 base; unmatched bases: 9. Looked up from germline, CDR1 is SGHDT and CDR2 is YYEEEE. The CDR3 DNA follows: TGTGCCAGCAGGCTGCTGGGAGGGCCTTCCTACGAGCAGTACTTC. It specifies CASRLLGGPSYEQYF.

Ten or more counts support this clonotype. This CDR3 is CASSFVTGYIYEQYF. The DNA of the CDR3 is TGTGCCAGCAGTTTTGTTACGGGATACATCTACGAGCAGTACTTC. The V call is TRBV5-8, the J call TRBJ2-7; weak D call: TRBD2 (5 bases). The CDR3 runs to 15 residues. Trimming removed 5 bases from V and 3 bases from J, with 18 bases in between. CDR1 and CDR2 (germline): SGHTS, YDEGEE.

There are many counts of this clonotype. The J gene is TRBJ2-3, the V gene TRBV14; D remains ambiguous. CDR3 size: 13 residues. Trimming took 4 bases from V and 2 from J, leaving 7 bases between them. The germline V gene has CDR1 SGHDN and CDR2 FVKESK. The CDR3, as DNA: TGTGCCAGCAGCCTAGAAAACACAGATACGCAGTATTTT. Translated, it gives CASSLENTDTQYF. Full variable domain (outside the CDR3, taken from reference TRBV14 and TRBJ2-3): EAGVTQFPSHSVIEKGQTVTLRCDPISGHDNLYWYRRVMGKEIKFLLHFVKESKQDESGMPNNRFLAERTGGTYSTLKVQPAELEDSGVYFCASSLENTDTQYFGPGTRLTVL.

This clonotype was recorded many times. The V gene is TRBV28, the J gene TRBJ2-6, with D maybe TRBD1 (5 bases). The CDR3 covers 15 residues. The V and J ends lost 8 bases and 0 bases respectively, with 11 bases between them. Germline V gene lookup returns CDR1 MDHEN and CDR2 SYDVKM. As DNA, the CDR3 is TGTGCCAGCCACACAGGCAGCTCTGGGGCCAACGTCCTGACTTTC. This translates into CASHTGSSGANVLTF.

This clonotype was seen at least ten times. This rearrangement joins TRBV27 to TRBJ2-7, with 10 bases matching TRBD1. The CDR3 runs to 15 residues. Germline assignment: CDR1 MNHEY and CDR2 SMNVEV (reference sequence). Losses at the gene ends were 6 bases for V and 1 base for J; bases not matched to a gene: 6. Written as DNA, the CDR3 is TGTGCCAGCAGGGCGAGGGGACAGGGGTCCTACGAGCAGTACTTC. The encoded protein is CASRARGQGSYEQYF.

This clonotype was seen ten or more times. The chain has TRBV6-1 and TRBJ1-6; possibly TRBD1 for D (5 bases). V was clipped by 2 bases and J by 7 bases, with 12 bases between them. The CDR3 sequence is 15 residues long. Germline V gives CDR1 MNHNS, CDR2 SASEGT. As DNA, the CDR3 is TGTGCCAGCAGTGAACTGGGACGGTTAAATTCACCCCTCCACTTT. Protein: CASSELGRLNSPLHF.